The rows below give T cell receptor beta chains drawn from one sample of a study of vaccination and CD4 T cells after COVID-19. TCRdb processed the PCR reads anew with MiXCR; each CDR3 protein has one entry. The repertoire includes under 30,000 distinct CDR3 sequences, 36% of them detected once, and about 3.7% sits in the top ten. These receptors have no known antigen. This specimen consisted of CD4+ T cells from blood, cultured in vitro, obtained about 7 months after SARS-CoV-2 vaccination. Receptors originate from a human donor who had recovered from COVID-19. Each CDR3 is given with its conserved first and last residue. A D gene is named only where the DNA matches it firmly. The size field is filled for only some rows; it gives once, few, many or a size class.

clone size,J gene,D gene,V gene,CDR3 protein,CDR3 DNA
-,TRBJ2-1,-,TRBV28,CASSAGQRGNEQFF,TGTGCCAGCAGTGCCGGACAGAGGGGAAATGAGCAGTTCTTC
-,TRBJ2-7,TRBD2,TRBV15,CATSRTSDSYEQYF,TGTGCCACCAGCAGGACTAGCGACTCCTACGAGCAGTACTTC
-,TRBJ2-1,TRBD2,TRBV7-9,CASSQGLAGVNEQFF,TGTGCCAGCAGCCAGGGACTAGCGGGAGTCAATGAGCAGTTCTTC
-,TRBJ1-2,-,TRBV19,CASIEQGIPRSNYGYTF,TGTGCCAGTATAGAACAGGGCATACCTCGCTCCAACTATGGCTACACCTTC
-,TRBJ2-3,-,TRBV7-9,CASTSKGGVDTQYF,TGTGCCAGCACCTCCAAGGGGGGAGTCGATACGCAGTATTTT
-,TRBJ2-1,-,TRBV7-2,CASSLWRSSYNEQFF,TGTGCCAGCAGCTTATGGCGGAGCTCCTACAATGAGCAGTTCTTC
-,TRBJ1-6,TRBD1,TRBV30,CAWTGGNSPLHF,TGTGCCTGGACAGGGGGTAATTCACCCCTCCACTTT
few,TRBJ1-1,-,TRBV6-1,CASSNSGRAEAFF,-
medium-sized,TRBJ1-5,-,TRBV19,CASSIQAGWGQPQHF,TGTGCCAGTAGTATCCAAGCAGGGTGGGGTCAGCCCCAGCATTTT
-,TRBJ2-3,-,TRBV6-5,CASSYLDTQYF,TGTGCCAGCAGTTACCTAGATACGCAGTATTTT
-,TRBJ2-7,TRBD2,TRBV2,CAGKSGRALDEQYF,TGTGCCGGTAAAAGCGGGAGGGCCCTCGACGAGCAGTACTTC
-,TRBJ1-5,-,TRBV7-2,CASSLDWRANQPQHF,TGTGCCAGCAGCTTAGATTGGAGGGCAAATCAGCCCCAGCATTTT
-,TRBJ1-1,TRBD1,TRBV5-1,CASSFGDSEAFF,TGCGCCAGCAGCTTTGGGGACAGTGAAGCTTTCTTT
once,TRBJ1-4,-,TRBV28,CASSPSSQNEKLFF,TGTGCCAGCAGCCCATCCTCCCAAAATGAAAAACTGTTTTTT
-,TRBJ2-3,-,TRBV7-8,CATGRRTDTQYF,TGTGCCACGGGGCGCCGCACAGATACGCAGTATTTT
-,TRBJ1-5,TRBD1,TRBV6-1,CASSLGRTGGRIQPQHF,TGTGCCAGCAGTCTGGGACGGACAGGGGGGAGAATTCAGCCCCAGCATTTT
few,TRBJ2-1,TRBD2,TRBV7-9,CASSLVTFGGGGEQFF,TGTGCCAGCAGCTTAGTTACGTTCGGGGGGGGCGGTGAGCAGTTCTTC
-,TRBJ2-5,TRBD2,TRBV7-9,CASSPAGETQYF,TGTGCCAGCAGCCCAGCGGGGGAGACCCAGTACTTC
few,TRBJ1-3,-,TRBV28,CASSSRAGNTIYF,TGTGCCAGCAGTTCCAGGGCTGGAAACACCATATATTTT
-,TRBJ2-5,TRBD1,TRBV11-2,CASSQDRGLGTQYF,TGTGCCAGCAGCCAGGACAGGGGGTTAGGGACCCAGTACTTC
-,TRBJ2-5,TRBD2,TRBV10-3,CAISERPGLAETQYF,TGTGCCATCAGTGAGCGCCCGGGACTAGCGGAGACCCAGTACTTC
few,TRBJ2-2,TRBD1,TRBV20-1,CSATQGLGAGELFF,TGCAGTGCCACACAGGGGCTCGGGGCCGGGGAGCTGTTTTTT
-,TRBJ1-1,-,TRBV24-1,CATSDSAGPGTEAFF,TGTGCCACCAGTGATTCCGCAGGGCCGGGGACTGAAGCTTTCTTT
medium-sized,TRBJ2-2,-,TRBV7-9,CASSPPGAEDTGELFF,TGTGCCAGCAGCCCCCCGGGGGCCGAGGACACCGGGGAGCTGTTTTTT
-,TRBJ1-6,-,TRBV5-1,CATDGLSSYNSPLHF,TGCGCCACGGACGGACTCAGCTCCTATAATTCACCCCTCCACTTT
-,TRBJ2-1,TRBD2,TRBV11-3,CASSLGGLAGGSYNEQFF,TGTGCCAGCAGCCTAGGGGGACTAGCGGGAGGGTCCTACAATGAGCAGTTCTTC
-,TRBJ1-2,-,TRBV14,CASSQDPGGGYTF,TGTGCCAGCAGCCAAGATCCGGGAGGCGGCTACACCTTC
-,TRBJ2-1,TRBD2,TRBV5-1,CASSGLAGGPGEQFF,TGCGCCAGCAGCGGACTAGCGGGAGGGCCAGGTGAGCAGTTCTTC
few,TRBJ2-7,-,TRBV7-2,CASSLAPGSLEQYF,TGTGCCAGCAGCTTAGCCCCAGGATCCCTCGAGCAGTACTTC
few,TRBJ2-7,-,TRBV19,CASSIPGASYEQYF,TGTGCCAGTAGTATCCCAGGGGCATCCTACGAGCAGTACTTC
-,TRBJ1-6,TRBD1,TRBV2,CASRIQGAIYNSPLHF,TGTGCCAGCAGGATACAGGGGGCGATCTATAATTCACCCCTCCACTTT
-,TRBJ2-1,TRBD1,TRBV20-1,CSARSPGTGVYNEQFF,TGCAGTGCTAGATCCCCCGGGACAGGGGTTTACAATGAGCAGTTCTTC
few,TRBJ1-2,TRBD1,TRBV19,CASSARQGETNYGYTF,TGTGCCAGTAGTGCACGACAGGGGGAGACGAACTATGGCTACACCTTC
-,TRBJ2-3,TRBD2,TRBV6-2/TRBV6-3,CASRSLAGGSTDTQYF,TGTGCCAGCAGATCCCTAGCGGGAGGATCGACAGATACGCAGTATTTT
few,TRBJ2-1,TRBD2,TRBV10-2,CASSMTSGSNEQFF,TGCGCCAGCAGTATGACTAGCGGGTCTAATGAGCAGTTCTTC
-,TRBJ2-3,TRBD2,TRBV5-4,CASSAGTSRSTDTQYF,TGTGCCAGCAGCGCGGGGACTAGCCGTAGCACAGATACGCAGTATTTT
few,TRBJ2-7,TRBD2,TRBV20-1,CSALGLAEIRFYEQYF,TGCAGTGCTCTGGGACTAGCGGAGATCCGCTTTTACGAGCAGTACTTC
few,TRBJ2-1,TRBD2,TRBV10-3,CAITGAPSGEQFF,TGTGCCATCACCGGAGCCCCTAGCGGTGAGCAGTTCTTC
few,TRBJ1-1,-,TRBV7-2,CASSSSQGYTEAFF,TGTGCCAGCAGTTCATCCCAGGGATACACTGAAGCTTTCTTT
-,TRBJ2-3,-,TRBV6-1,CASRPFLRGSTDTQYF,TGTGCCAGCAGACCGTTCCTCCGCGGTAGCACAGATACGCAGTATTTT
few,TRBJ2-5,TRBD2,TRBV20-1,CSARDRASGRGQETQYF,TGCAGTGCTAGAGATCGGGCTAGCGGGAGGGGCCAAGAGACCCAGTACTTC
-,TRBJ2-5,TRBD2,TRBV6-1,CASSKKGLAQETQYF,TGTGCCAGCAGTAAGAAGGGACTAGCCCAAGAGACCCAGTACTTC
few,TRBJ2-5,-,TRBV20-1,CSARDLGRNQETQYF,TGCAGTGCTAGAGATTTGGGACGGAACCAAGAGACCCAGTACTTC
few,TRBJ1-2,TRBD1,TRBV25-1,CASSDNPRGRSGYTF,TGTGCCAGCAGTGATAACCCCAGGGGGCGCTCTGGCTACACCTTC
-,TRBJ1-6,-,TRBV6-1,CASRRNNHNSPLHF,TGTGCCAGCAGACGGAATAACCATAATTCACCCCTCCACTTT
-,TRBJ2-7,-,TRBV7-2,CASSLTGTAFYEQYF,TGTGCCAGCAGCTTAACCGGGACGGCTTTCTACGAGCAGTACTTC
-,TRBJ2-1,-,TRBV7-2,CASSFSGYNEQFF,TGTGCCAGCAGCTTTAGCGGTTACAATGAGCAGTTCTTC
-,TRBJ2-7,-,TRBV10-1,CASSDPYRQAPGGEQYF,TGCGCCAGCAGTGATCCCTACAGACAGGCCCCTGGCGGCGAGCAGTACTTC
-,TRBJ2-2,TRBD2,TRBV20-1,CSAPGTSGKAIGELFF,TGCAGTGCCCCTGGGACTAGCGGGAAGGCAATCGGGGAGCTGTTTTTT
-,TRBJ2-7,-,TRBV19,CASKGTPDPGEQYF,TGTGCCAGTAAAGGGACCCCAGACCCCGGAGAGCAGTACTTC
few,TRBJ1-5,TRBD1,TRBV6-1,CASSRTGANQPQHF,TGTGCCAGCAGTCGGACAGGCGCAAATCAGCCCCAGCATTTT
-,TRBJ2-1,-,TRBV27,CASSPRERKTNEQFF,TGTGCCAGCAGCCCCCGGGAGCGAAAGACGAATGAGCAGTTCTTC
-,TRBJ1-1,TRBD1,TRBV20-1,CSSSPGQKLAEAFF,TGCAGTTCCTCCCCGGGACAGAAATTGGCTGAAGCTTTCTTT
few,TRBJ2-6,-,TRBV20-1,CSGLYNSGANVLTF,TGCAGTGGTCTGTATAACTCTGGGGCCAACGTCCTGACTTTC
-,TRBJ2-7,-,TRBV6-1,CASSEVGRAQYF,TGTGCCAGCTCGGAGGTGGGGCGGGCCCAGTACTTC
-,TRBJ2-1,-,TRBV20-1,CSARSFNEQFF,TGCAGTGCTAGGTCCTTTAATGAGCAGTTCTTC
-,TRBJ2-5,-,TRBV20-1,CSAEDRDGTETQYF,TGCAGTGCCGAGGACCGGGATGGGACAGAGACCCAGTACTTC
few,TRBJ1-6,-,TRBV28,CASSNSVLDSPLHF,TGTGCCAGCAGTAACTCCGTCCTGGATTCACCCCTCCACTTT
-,TRBJ1-5,TRBD1,TRBV7-2,CASSLDGTGAAQPQHF,TGTGCCAGCAGCTTGGATGGGACAGGGGCTGCTCAGCCCCAGCATTTT
-,TRBJ2-1,-,TRBV21-1,CASNWDPPEQFF,TGTGCCAGCAACTGGGACCCCCCTGAGCAGTTCTTC